The 27 T cell receptor beta chains reported below all come from one sample, sequenced in a study of blood T cell repertoires in COVID-19. Data came from immunoSEQ multiplex PCR; TCRdb stores just in-frame clones and leaves some out. The sample comprises about 260,000 clones, about nine tenths of which are singletons, and around 9% rests with the top ten. The sequencing input was peripheral blood. Receptors originate from a man aged 40-49 years with active or convalescent COVID-19.

The chain is built from TRBV12-5 and TRBJ1-3; TRBD1 might be the D (5 bases). In germline, CDR1 is LGHNT, CDR2 FRNRAP. The ends were cut back, 1 base at V and 2 bases at J, with 6 bases in the middle. This CDR3 is 14 amino acids long. CDR3 protein: CASGLAGTGNTIYF. CDR3 DNA sequence: TGTGCTAGTGGTTTGGCAGGGACTGGAAACACCATATATTTT.

This chain links TRBV4-1 with TRBJ2-7; 9 nucleotides agree with TRBD1. V dropped 4 bases and J dropped 5; count of bases not matched to a gene: 9. This CDR3 has 15 amino acids. The germline V gene encodes CDR1 MGHRA and CDR2 YSYEKL. Written as DNA, the CDR3 is TGCGCCAGCAGCCCTATCGGGACAGGGTCCGACGAGCAGTACTTC. Amino acids: CASSPIGTGSDEQYF.

This chain joins TRBV7-9 and TRBJ2-3; 11 nucleotides align to TRBD2. CDR3 length equals 18 residues. Germline V gene sequence: CDR1 SEHNR, CDR2 FQNEAQ (reference sequence). The J segment lost 0 bases and the V segment lost 1 base, leaving 6 bases of the junction unmatched. CDR3 DNA sequence: TGTGCCAGCAGCTTAGGTAGCGGGAGGGCCCTAAGCACAGATACGCAGTATTTT. Translation gives CASSLGSGRALSTDTQYF.

This sequence joins TRBV28 and TRBJ2-1; TRBD2 aligns across 10 bases. CDR3 size: 16 residues. J lost 6 bases, V lost 5 bases, and 10 bases had no gene match. CDR1 is MDHEN and CDR2 is SYDVKM in the germline V gene. The CDR3 loop is CASSLNSGGGRNEQFF. In DNA, the CDR3 is TGTGCCAGCAGTCTAAACAGCGGGGGGGGCCGCAATGAGCAGTTCTTC. The full variable domain, completed using reference TRBV28 and TRBJ2-1, is DVKVTQSSRYLVKRTGEKVFLECVQDMDHENMFWYRQDPGLGLRLIYFSYDVKMKEKGDIPEGYSVSREKKERFSLILESASTNQTSMYLCASSLNSGGGRNEQFFGPGTRLTVL.

The DNA of the CDR3 is TGTGCCAGCAGTGGACAGGGAGCCGAGACCCAGTACTTC. This gives the protein CASSGQGAETQYF. The chain uses TRBV2 and TRBJ2-5; 7 bases match TRBD1. The V gene's germline CDR1 is SNHLY and CDR2 FYNNEI. Trimming cost V 4 bases and J 5 bases; bases outside gene matches: 4. This CDR3 contains 13 residues.

The rearrangement links TRBV11-2 to TRBJ1-1; 7 bases are shared with TRBD1. The length of the CDR3 is 14 residues. Germline CDR1 and CDR2: SGHAT and FQNNGV. V shed 5 bases, J shed 7 bases, and the junction held 10 bases outside the gene matches. The CDR3 sequence: CASSLNRGEGEAFF. Written as DNA, the CDR3 is TGTGCCAGCAGCCTCAACAGGGGAGAGGGTGAAGCTTTCTTT.

The chain couples TRBV5-1 to TRBJ2-5; D uncertain. Trimming removed 5 bases at V and 0 bases at J, with 8 bases between. In germline, CDR1 is SGHRS, CDR2 YFSETQ. CDR3 length: 13 amino acids. CDR3 sequence reads: CASRPVNQETQYF. CDR3 sequence (DNA): TGCGCCAGCAGACCAGTTAACCAAGAGACCCAGTACTTC.

The V call is TRBV21-1, the J call TRBJ1-1; the D call of TRBD1 is as the table states it, not checked on the DNA. TRBV21-1 is shown as a pseudogene. The CDR3 sequence is 16 residues long. Here the CDR3 DNA reads TGTGCCAGCAGCAAAAGGGGCCCCGCCGAGGACACTGAAGCTTTCTTT. Protein: CASSKRGPAEDTEAFF.

The chain recombines TRBV19 with TRBJ2-3; 11 nucleotides align to TRBD1. The CDR3 covers 15 residues. Germline loops: CDR1 LNHDA, CDR2 SQIVND (reference sequence). V lost 5 bases to trimming and J lost 5 bases; unmatched junction nucleotides: 6. The CDR3 DNA is TGTGCCAGTAGTGTAGGGACAGGGGGGAGAGATACGCAGTATTTT. This codes for CASSVGTGGRDTQYF.

The CDR3 loop reads CSVEVGSSDTQYF. DNA for the CDR3: TGCAGCGTTGAAGTGGGGAGCTCAGATACGCAGTATTTT. The chain links TRBV29-1 to TRBJ2-3, with a weak D call TRBD2 (5 bases). Germline-derived CDR1 and CDR2 are SQVTM and ANQGSEA. CDR3 length equals 13 residues. The V end was cut by 1 base, the J end by 4 bases, with 9 bases between.

The gene calls are TRBV24-1 and TRBJ1-5, with 9 bases matching TRBD1. The CDR3 length is 17 residues. Germline assignment: CDR1 KGHDR and CDR2 SFDVKD. The ends lost 6 bases at V and 2 bases at J; junction bases unmatched: 10. The CDR3 coding sequence is TGTGCCACCAGTTTGGGGGGGACAGGGTCCGGCAATCAGCCCCAGCATTTT. Protein product: CATSLGGTGSGNQPQHF.

The chain couples TRBV7-9 to TRBJ1-4, with 9 bases lining up with TRBD1. The length of the CDR3 is 15 residues. From germline, CDR1 is SEHNR and CDR2 FQNEAQ (reference sequence). Trimming cost V 3 bases and J 3 bases; bases outside gene matches: 2. CDR3 DNA: TGTGCCAGCAGCTTGACAGGGGGGGCTAATGAAAAACTGTTTTTT. The encoded protein is CASSLTGGANEKLFF.

This clone was seen only a few times. The chain carries TRBV6-5 and TRBJ1-2; a weak D match, TRBD1 (6 bases). The CDR3 length is 13 residues. V lost 2 bases to trimming and J lost 6 bases, with 10 bases between them. Germline V gene data show CDR1 as MNHEY and CDR2 as SVGAGI. The CDR3 nucleotides read TGTGCCAGCAGTTACCAACGGACAGATGGCTACACCTTC. Residues: CASSYQRTDGYTF.

The CDR3 DNA is TGTGCCAGCAGCCTTGAGGGAGGGCCAACGTTACTCGAGCAGTACTTC. Translation: CASSLEGGPTLLEQYF. The chain has TRBV5-6 and TRBJ2-7; the match to TRBD2 covers 7 bases. The germline V gene has CDR1 SGHDT and CDR2 YYEEEE. CDR3 length: 16 amino acids. Trimming at V came to 4 bases and at J to 6 bases, leaving 16 bases not matched to a gene.

The chain has TRBV10-1 and TRBJ2-7; possible D gene TRBD1, 5 bases. This CDR3 contains 13 residues. V was cut by 3 bases and J by 5 bases, with 11 bases left in between. The germline CDR1 and CDR2 sequences are WNHNN and SYGVQD (reference sequence). In DNA form, the CDR3 reads TGCGCCAGCAGTGACTCGACAGCCGACGAGCAGTACTTC. Protein sequence: CASSDSTADEQYF.

The J gene is TRBJ1-2, the V gene TRBV28, with D maybe TRBD1 (6 bases). The germline V and J ends were trimmed by 6 bases and 6 bases, with 17 bases remaining between them. Germline-derived CDR1 and CDR2 are MDHEN and SYDVKM. The CDR3 is made up of 14 amino acids. In DNA, the CDR3 is TGTGCCAGCAGGCCCCCTCAGGGGCGTCATGGCTACACCTTC. Translated: CASRPPQGRHGYTF.

In this sample, this clone turned up once. The chain couples TRBV30 to TRBJ2-3; a weak D match, TRBD2 (5 bases). CDR1 and CDR2 from the germline V gene are GTSNPN and SVGIG (reference sequence). V was pared by 0 bases and J by 8 bases, with 15 bases between. The CDR3 has 14 amino acids. Here the CDR3 DNA reads TGTGCCTGGAGTGTCAGCGGCCCTACCGGTACGCAGTATTTT. Translated: CAWSVSGPTGTQYF. The full variable domain, completed using reference TRBV30 and TRBJ2-3, is SQTIHQWPATLVQPVGSPLSLECTVEGTSNPNLYWYRQAAGRGLQLLFYSVGIGQISSEVPQNLSASRPQDRQFILSSKKLLLSDSGFYLCAWSVSGPTGTQYFGPGTRLTVL.

The genes are TRBV11-2 and TRBJ2-7; 11 bases align to TRBD1. Germline CDR1 reads SGHAT; CDR2 reads FQNNGV. Unmatched junction bases numbered 5, after V lost 2 bases and J lost 5 bases. This CDR3 is built from 15 residues. CDR3 loop: CASSLPGQGVHEQYF. The DNA of the CDR3 is TGTGCCAGCAGCTTACCGGGACAGGGGGTCCACGAGCAGTACTTC.

This clone was observed a handful of times. The chain uses TRBV7-9 and TRBJ1-6; the D is unclear. The V gene's germline CDR1 is SEHNR and CDR2 FQNEAQ (reference sequence). CDR3 size: 16 residues. The ends were cut back, 5 bases at V and 0 bases at J, with 11 bases in the middle. The CDR3 sequence: CASSRSRSSYNSPLHF. In nucleotides, the CDR3 is TGTGCCAGCAGCCGGAGCCGGAGCTCCTATAATTCACCCCTCCACTTT. The full variable domain, rest sourced from reference TRBV7-9 and TRBJ1-6, is DTGVSQNPRHKITKRGQNVTFRCDPISEHNRLYWYRQTLGQGPEFLTYFQNEAQLEKSRLLSDRFSAERPKGSFSTLEIQRTEQGDSAMYLCASSRSRSSYNSPLHFGNGTRLTVT.

The V and J genes are TRBV27 and TRBJ2-3; 10 bases match TRBD2. This CDR3 spans 17 amino acids. J gave up 2 bases and V 1 base, and 6 bases lay outside the gene matches. The V gene's germline CDR1 is MNHEY and CDR2 SMNVEV (reference sequence). The DNA of the CDR3 is TGTGCCAGCAGTTTATTGGCTAGCGGGGGAACCACAGATACGCAGTATTTT. Translation gives CASSLLASGGTTDTQYF.

J is TRBJ1-2 and V is TRBV2, with a possible D match to TRBD1 (6 bases). CDR3 length: 14 amino acids. Germline V CDR1 and CDR2: SNHLY, FYNNEI. Trimming took 4 bases from V and 8 from J, leaving 17 bases between them. The CDR3 region has the DNA TGTGCCAGCAGTGTACTCAGGGGATCGTACGGCTACACCTTC. It codes for CASSVLRGSYGYTF.

This clone has more than one count but fewer than ten. The chain joins TRBV27 to TRBJ2-7; TRBD2 matches 7 bases. CDR3 size: 14 residues. V lost 5 bases and J lost 5; bases outside the gene matches: 9. Germline loops: CDR1 MNHEY, CDR2 SMNVEV (reference sequence). CDR3 nucleotide sequence: TGTGCCAGCAGTGGGCTAGCGAGCGGGGACGAGCAGTACTTC. Translation gives CASSGLASGDEQYF.

This clone showed up just a few times. The V gene is TRBV2, the J gene TRBJ2-5; the D gene is possibly TRBD1 (5 bases). Looked up from germline, CDR1 is SNHLY and CDR2 is FYNNEI. The CDR3 sequence is 14 residues long. The V end lost 5 bases, the J end lost 4 bases, and 14 bases lay between the germline ends. CDR3 in amino acids: CASSIRQLGETQYF. In DNA, the CDR3 is TGTGCCAGCAGTATTAGACAGTTGGGAGAGACCCAGTACTTC.

The chain couples TRBV12-3 or TRBV12-4 to TRBJ2-5; D possibly corresponds to TRBD1 (5 bases). This CDR3 is 13 amino acids long. Trimming shortened V by 4 bases and J by 4 bases, and 10 bases separated the two germline ends. The CDR3 reads CASSSTRGETQYF. In nucleotides, the CDR3 is TGTGCCAGCAGTTCAACAAGGGGAGAGACCCAGTACTTC.

This sequence joins TRBV5-1 and TRBJ2-2, with D unresolved. Germline CDR1 reads SGHRS; CDR2 reads YFSETQ. Trimming shortened V by 3 bases and J by 5 bases, and 11 bases separated the two germline ends. The CDR3 extends over 14 amino acids. The DNA for the CDR3 is TGCGCCAGCAGCTCTCGACGGGTTACCGGGGAGCTGTTTTTT. As protein: CASSSRRVTGELFF.

The chain links TRBV2 to TRBJ1-4, with 8 nucleotides matching TRBD1. Germline V gives CDR1 SNHLY, CDR2 FYNNEI. The CDR3 is made up of 16 amino acids. V dropped 6 bases and J dropped 8; count of bases not matched to a gene: 14. CDR3 region: CASRDRGQGAIEKLFF. The CDR3 DNA is TGTGCCAGCAGAGATAGGGGGCAGGGGGCAATCGAAAAACTGTTTTTT. Together with reference TRBV2 and TRBJ1-4, the CDR3 gives the full variable domain: EPEVTQTPSHQVTQMGQEVILRCVPISNHLYFYWYRQILGQKVEFLVSFYNNEISEKSEIFDDQFSVERPDGSNFTLKIRSTKLEDSAMYFCASRDRGQGAIEKLFFGSGTQLSVL.

This chain uses TRBV5-1 with TRBJ1-2; 8 bases align to TRBD1. Trimming removed 0 bases from V and 7 bases from J; junction bases left unmatched: 5. The germline V gene has CDR1 SGHRS and CDR2 YFSETQ. The CDR3 covers 14 residues. CDR3 nucleotide sequence: TGCGCCAGCAGCTTGGACAGGGGGAAGGGTGGCTACACCTTC. Its translation: CASSLDRGKGGYTF.